This T cell receptor (beta chain) was recorded in a study of blood T cell repertoires in COVID-19. Study details: Some COVID-19 samples were acute and others convalescent; all came from the United States, Italy and Spain. PBMCs, B-cell-depleted T cells, or T cells provided the cDNA or gDNA that made up the material.

Under the authors' procedure: Cell counts per sample came from amplifying reference gene primers. Assay used: immunoSEQ multiplex PCR; TCRdb lists only in-frame clones, some missing. V, J and clone size derive from that table, while D and trimming were established from the DNA sequence. The table includes about 41,000 clones, around 90% detected once. The germline CDR1 and CDR2 sequences are SGHDT and YYEEEE. This CDR3 spans 13 amino acids. Trimming stripped 3 bases from V and 0 bases from J, with 6 bases between. The specimen was peripheral blood. This TCR came from a man in his 60s with acute or convalescent COVID-19. The chain has TRBV5-6 and TRBJ1-2; D not resolved. CDR3 sequence reads: CASSYGANYGYTF. DNA for the CDR3: TGTGCCAGCAGCTACGGGGCTAACTATGGCTACACCTTC.